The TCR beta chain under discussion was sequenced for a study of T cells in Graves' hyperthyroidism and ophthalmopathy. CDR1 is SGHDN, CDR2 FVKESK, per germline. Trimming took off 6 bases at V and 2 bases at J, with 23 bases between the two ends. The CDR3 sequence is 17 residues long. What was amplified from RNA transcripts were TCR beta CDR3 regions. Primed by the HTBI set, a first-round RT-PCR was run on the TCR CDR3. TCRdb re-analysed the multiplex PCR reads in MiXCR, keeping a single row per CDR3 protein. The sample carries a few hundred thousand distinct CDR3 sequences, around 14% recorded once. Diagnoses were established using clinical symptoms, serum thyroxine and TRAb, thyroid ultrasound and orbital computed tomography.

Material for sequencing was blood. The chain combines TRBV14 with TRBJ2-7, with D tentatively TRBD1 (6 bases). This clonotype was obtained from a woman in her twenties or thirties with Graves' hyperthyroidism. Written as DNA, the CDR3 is TGTGCCAGCAGTCCTTCGCAGGGGCGAGTATTCCCCTACGAGCAGTACTTC. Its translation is CASSPSQGRVFPYEQYF.